These 30 T cell receptor beta chains share one sample of origin, sequenced in a study of OX40 agonist ivuxolimab in advanced cancers. Receptor libraries were prepared by the immunoSEQ multiplex PCR assay. The clones in this table, taken by TCRdb from immuneACCESS, are in-frame only. Not every clone is retained; where verified, under half of the shortfall comes from an unresolved V gene, and the cause of the rest is unknown. The sample table contains about 10,000 clones; only one count was recorded for approximately 79% of them. The ten biggest clones cover 30% to 45% of the sample. The source was CD4+ or CD8+ T cells sorted from blood, collected in a trial of the OX40 agonist ivuxolimab. These receptors all stem from an adult with an advanced solid tumor such as melanoma, head and neck, liver or kidney cancer.

V is TRBV4-1 and J is TRBJ1-2; D possibly corresponds to TRBD1 (6 bases). The V end was cut by 1 base, the J end by 0 bases, with 6 bases between. Germline-derived CDR1 and CDR2 are MGHRA and YSYEKL. There are 14 residues in the CDR3. For the CDR3, the DNA is TGCGCCAGCAGCCAAGGGACAGCTAACTATGGCTACACCTTC. Translating gives CASSQGTANYGYTF.

The J gene is TRBJ2-7, the V gene TRBV9; 9 nucleotides agree with TRBD1. CDR1 is SGDLS, CDR2 YYNGEE, per germline. J was trimmed by 2 bases and V by 2 bases; bases with no gene match: 8. The CDR3 is 16 amino acids. In nucleotides, the CDR3 is TGTGCCAGCAGCGTGGACGCCGGGACAGGGACCTACGAGCAGTACTTC. The encoded protein is CASSVDAGTGTYEQYF.

The CDR3 DNA is TGTGCCAGCAGCGTAGGCCCCTTGATTAGCGGGGGGTACTACGAGCAGTACTTC. Amino acid sequence: CASSVGPLISGGYYEQYF. This rearrangement joins TRBV9 to TRBJ2-7; the match to TRBD2 covers 10 bases. Unmatched junction bases numbered 12, after V lost 0 bases and J lost 3 bases. The CDR3 extends over 18 amino acids. Germline CDR1 reads SGDLS; CDR2 reads YYNGEE.

The chain recombines TRBV27 with TRBJ1-5; 8 bases line up with TRBD1. V was pared by 6 bases and J by 6 bases, with 7 bases of the junction left unmatched. Germline-derived CDR1 and CDR2 are MNHEY and SMNVEV (reference sequence). The CDR3 is made up of 14 amino acids. In DNA form, the CDR3 reads TGTGCCAGCAGCGAGGACAGGGTGGGTCAGCCCCAGCATTTT. As protein: CASSEDRVGQPQHF.

The CDR3 loop reads CATSTDLLSSTDTQYF. The CDR3 DNA reads as TGTGCCACCAGCACTGATCTGCTCTCTAGCACAGATACGCAGTATTTT. This sequence joins TRBV15 and TRBJ2-3; D ambiguous. The CDR3 is 16 residues long. Germline values: CDR1 LNHNV, CDR2 YYDKDF (reference sequence). The V gene lost 4 bases and the J gene lost 0 bases, with 14 bases spanning the gap.

The genes are TRBV4-3 and TRBJ2-3; D may be TRBD1 or TRBD2 (5 bases each). Germline CDR1 reads LGHNA; CDR2 reads YSLEER. The CDR3 is 13 amino acids. The V end lost 1 base, the J end lost 11 bases, and 13 bases lay between the germline ends. In DNA form, the CDR3 reads TGCGCCAGCAGCCAAGGCTGGGACGTTAGGCAGTATTTT. Protein sequence: CASSQGWDVRQYF.

The chain is built from TRBV27 and TRBJ2-5; D is perhaps TRBD1 or TRBD2 (5 bases each). V lost 1 base and J lost 6, with 15 bases in between. This CDR3 has 15 residues. Germline values: CDR1 MNHEY, CDR2 SMNVEV (reference sequence). CDR3 bases: TGTGCCAGCAGTTTATTCCAGGGACCTAGTAAGACCCAGTACTTC. It is translated as CASSLFQGPSKTQYF.

This rearrangement joins TRBV5-1 to TRBJ2-2; weak D call: TRBD2 (6 bases). The CDR3 contains 14 residues. Germline V gene sequence: CDR1 SGHRS, CDR2 YFSETQ. V lost 3 bases, J lost 2 bases, and 8 bases lay in between. The CDR3 here is CASSSDYNTGELFF. CDR3 in DNA: TGCGCCAGCAGCTCGGACTATAACACCGGGGAGCTGTTTTTT.

The chain joins TRBV7-9 to TRBJ2-7, with D perhaps matching TRBD2 (6 bases). V shed 4 bases and J shed 5 bases, with 24 bases lying between them. CDR1 is SEHNR and CDR2 is FQNEAQ in the germline V gene (reference sequence). This CDR3 comprises 17 residues. The CDR3 is CASSSFLSGPWRDEQYF. CDR3 DNA sequence: TGTGCCAGCAGCTCGTTTTTATCCGGACCCTGGAGGGACGAGCAGTACTTC.

The chain is built from TRBV30 and TRBJ2-7; perhaps D is TRBD1 or TRBD2 (5 bases each). Per the germline V gene, CDR1 is GTSNPN and CDR2 is SVGIG (reference sequence). V was clipped by 2 bases and J by 3 bases, with 17 bases between them. This CDR3 is 15 amino acids long. The CDR3 loop reads CAWSSGFGDGYEQYF. The DNA of the CDR3 is TGTGCCTGGAGTTCTGGGTTTGGGGACGGCTACGAGCAGTACTTC.

This sequence joins TRBV7-9 and TRBJ1-6; D gene ambiguous. The CDR3 contains 17 residues. Looked up from germline, CDR1 is SEHNR and CDR2 is FQNEAQ (reference sequence). V was clipped by 0 bases and J by 4 bases, with 13 bases between them. CDR3 nucleotide sequence: TGTGCCAGCAGCTTAGCGCACGGTACGGATTATAATTCACCCCTCCACTTT. Protein product: CASSLAHGTDYNSPLHF.

The gene calls are TRBV30 and TRBJ2-2, with 7 nucleotides matching TRBD1. The V gene's germline CDR1 is GTSNPN and CDR2 SVGIG (reference sequence). The CDR3 totals 15 residues. The V and J ends lost 3 bases and 4 bases, in that order; junction bases with no gene match: 8. Here the CDR3 reads CAWRGLDRSTGELFF. For the CDR3, the DNA is TGTGCCTGGAGAGGGTTGGACAGGAGCACCGGGGAGCTGTTTTTT.

This clone turned up a few times. The chain couples TRBV5-8 to TRBJ2-1; the D is unclear. Per germline, CDR1 SGHTS and CDR2 YDEGEE. V lost 3 bases to trimming and J lost 3 bases, with 13 bases between them. This CDR3 has 15 residues. The CDR3 sequence is CASSSDPSIYNEQFF. CDR3 DNA sequence: TGTGCCAGCAGCTCGGACCCTTCGATCTACAATGAGCAGTTCTTC.

Remarks on this clone: An end of the junction differs from the germline gene, which may be a read error. The rearrangement links TRBV7-3 to TRBJ1-2; no clear D. This CDR3 is 15 amino acids long. Germline-derived CDR1 and CDR2 are SGHTA and FQGTGA. CDR3 sequence: CTSSLGQFEARSYTF. Here the CDR3 DNA reads TGTACCAGCAGCTTAGGGCAGTTTGAGGCCCGTAGCTACACCTTC.

The chain recombines TRBV6-4 with TRBJ2-1; D perhaps matches TRBD2 (7 bases). The CDR3 runs to 15 residues. The germline V gene encodes CDR1 MRHNA and CDR2 SNTAGT. The V and J ends lost 6 bases and 1 base respectively, with 13 bases between them. CDR3 region: CASSVEGGSYNEQFF. The CDR3, as DNA: TGTGCCAGCAGCGTTGAGGGGGGGTCCTACAATGAGCAGTTCTTC.

This chain uses TRBV7-9 with TRBJ2-1; the D is unclear. V was cut by 1 base and J by 6 bases, with 10 bases left in between. This CDR3 comprises 14 residues. The germline CDR1 and CDR2 sequences are SEHNR and FQNEAQ (reference sequence). The CDR3 is CASSLVPSSNEQFF. The DNA for the CDR3 is TGTGCCAGCAGCTTAGTGCCTAGTAGCAATGAGCAGTTCTTC. Based on the CDR3 plus reference TRBV7-9 and TRBJ2-1, the full variable domain is DTGVSQNPRHKITKRGQNVTFRCDPISEHNRLYWYRQTLGQGPEFLTYFQNEAQLEKSRLLSDRFSAERPKGSFSTLEIQRTEQGDSAMYLCASSLVPSSNEQFFGPGTRLTVL.

The J gene is TRBJ2-1, the V gene TRBV10-2; D possibly corresponds to TRBD1 (6 bases). There are 13 residues in the CDR3. Germline V gene data show CDR1 as WSHSY and CDR2 as SAAADI. V was pared by 7 bases and J by 4 bases, with 11 bases between. The CDR3 loop reads CASTVDSYNEQFF. The CDR3 DNA reads as TGCGCCAGCACCGTGGACAGTTACAATGAGCAGTTCTTC.

CDR3 coding DNA: TGTGCCAGCAGTGAAGACCCGGCTTTAGCATATCAGCCCCAGTATTTT. It translates to CASSEDPALAYQPQYF. This rearrangement joins TRBV6-1 to TRBJ1-5; the D is unclear. The J call may be wrong; the DNA end is better matched by TRBJ2-3. Germline CDR1 reads MNHNS; CDR2 reads SASEGT. The CDR3 extends over 16 amino acids.

The V call is TRBV18, the J call TRBJ2-4; TRBD1 aligns across 7 bases. The ends lost 4 bases at V and 2 bases at J; junction bases unmatched: 5. Germline V gene sequence: CDR1 KGHSH, CDR2 LQKENI. This CDR3 has 15 residues. CDR3 DNA: TGTGCCAGCTCACTTTCGACAGGGACCAAAAACATTCAGTACTTC. It translates to CASSLSTGTKNIQYF.

This clone was seen a single time. The V and J genes are TRBV6-5 and TRBJ2-3; a possible D gene is TRBD1 (5 bases). V lost 4 bases to trimming and J lost 3 bases, with 14 bases between them. The germline gives CDR1 MNHEY, CDR2 SVGAGI. The CDR3 contains 15 residues. CDR3 loop: CASSLAEGVTDTQYF. CDR3 nucleotides: TGTGCCAGCAGTTTGGCGGAAGGGGTGACAGATACGCAGTATTTT.

The rearrangement joins TRBV6-4 to TRBJ1-5, with D possibly TRBD1 on 6 matching bases. CDR1 and CDR2 from the germline V gene are MRHNA and SNTAGT. The CDR3 is 14 amino acids. V was clipped by 3 bases and J by 9 bases, with 15 bases between them. CDR3: CASSEPQGLGPQHF. CDR3 DNA: TGTGCCAGCAGTGAACCACAGGGCTTGGGGCCCCAGCATTTT.

The chain employs TRBV5-1 and TRBJ2-7, with TRBD1 identical over 8 bases. The germline gives CDR1 SGHRS, CDR2 YFSETQ. V was pared by 5 bases and J by 7 bases, with 14 bases of the junction left unmatched. The CDR3 consists of 15 residues. The CDR3 sequence: CASRPVLGQAGEQYF. For the CDR3, the DNA is TGCGCCAGCAGACCCGTATTGGGACAGGCGGGAGAGCAGTACTTC.

The chain carries TRBV5-4 and TRBJ1-5; D possibly corresponds to TRBD1 (6 bases). The CDR3 contains 15 residues. Between the trimmed V and J ends, which lost 4 bases and 8 bases, there was a span of 19 bases. The germline V gene has CDR1 SGHNT and CDR2 YYREEE (reference sequence). The chain's CDR3 is CASSHDTGSPEPQHF. CDR3 sequence (DNA): TGTGCCAGCAGCCACGATACAGGGAGTCCAGAGCCCCAGCATTTT.

This clone has a single count. V is TRBV23-1 and J is TRBJ2-7, with a weak D call TRBD1 (6 bases). TRBV23-1 is an ORF for which the function is uncertain. Trimming took off 0 bases at V and 0 bases at J, with 21 bases between the two ends. CDR3 length: 19 residues. The CDR3 loop reads CASSQSSFFEGVSSYEQYF. The CDR3 DNA is TGCGCCAGCAGTCAATCGTCGTTTTTCGAGGGGGTAAGCTCCTACGAGCAGTACTTC.

The CDR3 bases are TGTGCCAGCAACCCCCTCGGGTACGCATCCTACGAGCAGTACTTC. It specifies CASNPLGYASYEQYF. J is TRBJ2-7 and V is TRBV9; D gene uncertain. Germline CDR1 SGDLS, CDR2 YYNGEE. The CDR3 extends over 15 amino acids. With 6 bases removed from V and 1 base from J, the gap between germline ends came to 17 bases.

DNA for the CDR3: TGTGCCAGCAGCTGCCTAGGGGGGGCGACAACTAATGAAAAACTGTTTTTT. Protein: CASSCLGGATTNEKLFF. V and J are TRBV7-6 and TRBJ1-4, with D tentatively TRBD1 (6 bases). The V end lost 4 bases, the J end lost 0 bases, and 15 bases lay between the germline ends. The CDR3 totals 17 residues. CDR1 and CDR2 from the germline V gene are SGHVS and FNYEAQ.

The chain joins TRBV28 to TRBJ1-1; 7 nucleotides match TRBD1. CDR1 and CDR2 (germline): MDHEN, SYDVKM. J gave up 1 base and V 8 bases, and 10 bases lay outside the gene matches. This CDR3 has 15 amino acids. This chain's CDR3 is CASCDRATWNTEAFF. CDR3 nucleotide sequence: TGTGCCAGCTGCGACAGGGCTACATGGAACACTGAAGCTTTCTTT.

This clone was picked up one time. CDR3 nucleotides: TGTGCCAGCAGTTACCCGAGTGGGAGTTCCTACAATGAGCAGTTCTTC. It encodes CASSYPSGSSYNEQFF. This chain connects TRBV6-5 to TRBJ2-1; D possibly corresponds to TRBD2 (5 bases). The CDR3 is 16 amino acids. Looked up from germline, CDR1 is MNHEY and CDR2 is SVGAGI. The V end was cut by 2 bases, the J end by 1 base, with 12 bases between.

V gene TRBV7-3 combines with J gene TRBJ2-1; TRBD2 matches at 10 bases. Losses at the gene ends were 5 bases for V and 5 bases for J; bases not matched to a gene: 6. Germline assignment: CDR1 SGHTA and CDR2 FQGTGA. This CDR3 is built from 15 residues. The DNA of the CDR3 is TGTGCCAGCAGCCGAAGCGGGAGGGGCGACAATGAGCAGTTCTTC. Amino acid sequence: CASSRSGRGDNEQFF.

This chain joins TRBV13 and TRBJ2-5, with D possibly matching TRBD2 (5 bases). CDR1 is PRHDT, CDR2 FYEKMQ, per germline (reference sequence). This CDR3 is 15 amino acids long. Trimming removed 5 bases at V and 2 bases at J, with 15 bases between. The CDR3 loop is CASSRTGAQQETQYF. The CDR3 coding sequence is TGTGCCAGCAGCCGGACTGGAGCGCAACAAGAGACCCAGTACTTC.